The next 13 T cell receptor beta chains were all read from a single sample in a study of blood T cell repertoires in COVID-19. Clones were read by immunoSEQ multiplex PCR, and TCRdb kept only the in-frame ones, dropping some. The top ten hold approximately 8% of the sample, which has about 230,000 clones, around 85% seen once. The sample consisted of peripheral blood. These TCRs come from a woman older than 75 with acute or convalescent COVID-19.

The V call is TRBV11-3, the J call TRBJ1-5; the match to TRBD1 covers 7 bases. Germline trimming cut 5 bases from V and 7 bases from J; bases unmatched to any gene: 17. The germline V gene encodes CDR1 SGHNT and CDR2 YENEEA. This CDR3 region has 17 residues. As DNA, the CDR3 is TGTGCCAGCAGCCGATCGGGACAGATCAAGTGTCGGCAGCCCCAGCATTTT. Amino acid sequence: CASSRSGQIKCRQPQHF.

The CDR3 DNA is TGTGCCAGCAGCCCCCGGACAGCTGGAAACACCATATATTTT. This gives the protein CASSPRTAGNTIYF. V and J are TRBV14 and TRBJ1-3; D might be TRBD1 (6 bases). V was cut by 4 bases and J by 2 bases, with 9 bases left in between. This CDR3 contains 14 residues. Germline V gene data show CDR1 as SGHDN and CDR2 as FVKESK.

This chain connects TRBV9 to TRBJ1-2; D may be TRBD1 (5 bases). CDR3 size: 15 residues. V dropped 5 bases and J dropped 0 bases, with 14 bases sitting between them. Germline-derived CDR1 and CDR2 are SGDLS and YYNGEE. The CDR3 nucleotides are TGTGCCAGCAGTGCACAGGCCCAAGCTAACTATGGCTACACCTTC. It is translated as CASSAQAQANYGYTF.

The gene calls are TRBV6-1 and TRBJ1-5; D might be TRBD1 (5 bases). CDR3 length: 15 residues. V shed 1 base and J shed 3 bases, with 10 bases lying between them. The germline CDR1 and CDR2 sequences are MNHNS and SASEGT. This CDR3 is CASSEVGQHNQPQHF. Here the CDR3 DNA reads TGTGCCAGCAGTGAAGTGGGGCAGCACAATCAGCCCCAGCATTTT.

The rearrangement joins TRBV5-5 to TRBJ1-6, with 9 bases that match TRBD1. The V and J ends lost 0 bases and 7 bases, in that order; junction bases with no gene match: 5. Germline CDR1 reads SGHKS; CDR2 reads YYEKEE (reference sequence). The CDR3 extends over 16 amino acids. Written as DNA, the CDR3 is TGTGCCAGCAGCTTGGCGGACAGGGGAAGGAATTCACCCCTCCACTTT. This encodes CASSLADRGRNSPLHF. Based on the CDR3 plus reference TRBV5-5 and TRBJ1-6, the full variable domain is DAGVTQSPTHLIKTRGQQVTLRCSPISGHKSVSWYQQVLGQGPQFIFQYYEKEERGRGNFPDRFSARQFPNYSSELNVNALLLGDSALYLCASSLADRGRNSPLHFGNGTRLTVT.

The chain links TRBV29-1 to TRBJ2-3; possibly TRBD2 for D (7 bases). Trimming stripped 4 bases from V and 1 base from J, with 15 bases between. The CDR3 has 15 amino acids. Germline V lookup: CDR1 SQVTM, CDR2 ANQGSEA. The CDR3 coding sequence is TGCAGCGTTGCGATGGGGGCGGGGGGCACAGATACGCAGTATTTT. It is translated as CSVAMGAGGTDTQYF.

This clone was seen repeatedly, ten times or more. The V and J genes are TRBV24-1 and TRBJ2-7; 10 nucleotides match TRBD1. The CDR3 runs 16 residues. J gave up 4 bases and V 3 bases, and 8 bases lay outside the gene matches. CDR1 is KGHDR and CDR2 is SFDVKD in the germline V gene. The CDR3 DNA reads TGTGCCACCAGTGATACCGGGACAGGGGCAGGGTACGAGCAGTACTTC. Amino acids: CATSDTGTGAGYEQYF.

The CDR3 here is CSASTQGNYGYTF. In DNA form, the CDR3 reads TGCAGTGCTAGTACCCAGGGTAACTATGGCTACACCTTC. The chain has TRBV20-1 and TRBJ1-2; D perhaps matches TRBD1 (5 bases). Per the germline V gene, CDR1 is DFQATT and CDR2 is SNEGSKA (reference sequence). Trimming stripped 3 bases from V and 1 base from J, with 9 bases between. CDR3 length: 13 residues.

The chain is built from TRBV3-1 (or the pseudogene TRBV3-2) and TRBJ2-6, with D possibly being TRBD2 (7 bases). Germline V gene lookup returns CDR1 LGHDT and CDR2 YNNKEL (reference sequence). This CDR3 is built from 18 residues. The V gene lost 3 bases and the J gene lost 0 bases, with 15 bases spanning the gap. Here the CDR3 reads CASSQRGGAISGANVLTF. CDR3 bases: TGTGCCAGCAGCCAGCGAGGGGGGGCGATCTCTGGGGCCAACGTCCTGACTTTC.

Concerning this clone itself: This sample includes further DNA sequences coding for the same CDR3. This chain uses TRBV9 with TRBJ2-1; 8 bases agree with TRBD2. V shed 2 bases, J shed 4 bases, and the junction held 5 bases outside the gene matches. The CDR3 length is 15 residues. Germline CDR1 is SGDLS and CDR2 is YYNGEE. The CDR3 bases are TGTGCCAGCAGCGTGGGGACTAGGGGGTACAATGAGCAGTTCTTC. It translates to CASSVGTRGYNEQFF.

The chain combines TRBV5-1 with TRBJ2-7; 8 bases align to TRBD1. The V gene's germline CDR1 is SGHRS and CDR2 YFSETQ. After removal of 5 bases from V and 5 bases from J, the junction contained 12 bases not matched to a gene. The CDR3 consists of 15 residues. CDR3 protein: CASSQSAGTGNEQYF. The CDR3 nucleotides read TGCGCCAGCAGTCAAAGTGCCGGGACAGGTAACGAGCAGTACTTC.

This clone was detected a few times. V gene TRBV2 combines with J gene TRBJ2-4, with TRBD2 as a possible D gene (5 bases). Trimming removed 2 bases from V and 1 base from J, with 12 bases in between. This CDR3 comprises 16 residues. Germline CDR1 reads SNHLY; CDR2 reads FYNNEI. This CDR3 reads CASSERSGIAKNIQYF. DNA for the CDR3: TGTGCCAGCAGTGAACGTTCCGGGATTGCCAAAAACATTCAGTACTTC. Based on the CDR3 plus reference TRBV2 and TRBJ2-4, the full variable domain is EPEVTQTPSHQVTQMGQEVILRCVPISNHLYFYWYRQILGQKVEFLVSFYNNEISEKSEIFDDQFSVERPDGSNFTLKIRSTKLEDSAMYFCASSERSGIAKNIQYFGAGTRLSVL.

V gene TRBV9 combines with J gene TRBJ2-2; 9 bases are shared with TRBD1. The CDR3 is 16 amino acids. CDR1 and CDR2 from the germline V gene are SGDLS and YYNGEE. Trimming cost V 3 bases and J 6 bases; bases outside gene matches: 9. The DNA of the CDR3 is TGTGCCAGCAGCGCCGGGACAGGGAGTTACGCCGGGGAGCTGTTTTTT. It codes for CASSAGTGSYAGELFF.